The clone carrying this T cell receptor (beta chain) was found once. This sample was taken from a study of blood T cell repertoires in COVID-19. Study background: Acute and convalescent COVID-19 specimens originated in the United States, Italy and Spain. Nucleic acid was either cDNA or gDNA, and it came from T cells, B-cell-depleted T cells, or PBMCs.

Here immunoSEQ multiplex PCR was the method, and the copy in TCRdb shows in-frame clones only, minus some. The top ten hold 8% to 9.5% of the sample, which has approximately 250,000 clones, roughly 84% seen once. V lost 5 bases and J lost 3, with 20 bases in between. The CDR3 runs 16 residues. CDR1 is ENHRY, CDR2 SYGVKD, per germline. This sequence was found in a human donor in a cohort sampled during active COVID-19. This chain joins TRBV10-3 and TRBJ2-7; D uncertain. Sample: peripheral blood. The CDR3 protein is CAISREGSSTVYEQYF. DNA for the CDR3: TGTGCCATCAGTCGAGAAGGTAGCTCTACGGTCTACGAGCAGTACTTC.